This TCR beta chain derives from a study of blood T cell repertoires in COVID-19. This CDR3 has 18 residues. The V and J ends lost 1 base and 4 bases, in that order; junction bases with no gene match: 12. The V gene's germline CDR1 is SGHVS and CDR2 FQNEAQ. Profiling relied on immunoSEQ multiplex PCR, and the TCRdb table lists in-frame clones only, not all of them. This sample has over 85,000 clones, with about 90% found just once. Sequencing used peripheral blood. V gene TRBV7-8 combines with J gene TRBJ2-3; 9 bases fit TRBD2. The clonotype was recovered from a human donor in a cohort sampled during active COVID-19. The CDR3, as DNA: TGTGCCAGCAGCTTAGGGGTTAGTGGTAGCGGGAGTGCAGATACGCAGTATTTT. It encodes CASSLGVSGSGSADTQYF. Combining the CDR3 with reference TRBV7-8 and TRBJ2-3 gives the whole variable domain GAGVSQSPRYKVAKRGQDVALRCDPISGHVSLFWYQQALGQGPEFLTYFQNEAQLDKSGLPSDRFFAERPEGSVSTLKIQRTQQEDSAVYLCASSLGVSGSGSADTQYFGPGTRLTVL.